The 17 T cell receptor beta chains below come from one sample, sequenced in a study of cytomegalovirus exposure and HLA in healthy donors. PCR primers comprised 60 Vbeta and 13 Jbeta primers. The table came from immunoSEQ multiplex PCR; TCRdb's copy has only in-frame clones and leaves some out. The data show 100,000 to 120,000 clones, approximately 80% seen once. The specimen sequenced was PBMCs. Receptors originate from a man aged 25-45 years in good health and CMV-seronegative.

This chain links TRBV11-2 with TRBJ1-5; weak D call: TRBD1 (6 bases). Germline CDR1 is SGHAT and CDR2 is FQNNGV. V lost 3 bases and J lost 3, with 9 bases in between. The CDR3 is 14 residues long. CDR3 bases: TGTGCCAGCAGCTTTACAGGGTACAATCAGCCCCAGCATTTT. Encoded protein: CASSFTGYNQPQHF.

This chain uses TRBV11-2 with TRBJ2-7; D possibly corresponds to TRBD1 (6 bases). Trimming took off 1 base at V and 3 bases at J, with 10 bases between the two ends. This CDR3 comprises 14 residues. Germline V gives CDR1 SGHAT, CDR2 FQNNGV. CDR3 nucleotide sequence: TGTGCCAGCAGCTTAGGGGACACCTTCTACGAGCAGTACTTC. This translates into CASSLGDTFYEQYF.

The V gene is TRBV7-8, the J gene TRBJ2-2; TRBD1 matches at 9 bases. V gave up 0 bases and J gave up 0 bases; unmatched junction bases: 2. This CDR3 spans 17 amino acids. Germline CDR1 is SGHVS and CDR2 is FQNEAQ. The CDR3 DNA reads as TGTGCCAGCAGCTTAGCGGGACAGGGCGCGAACACCGGGGAGCTGTTTTTT. The encoded protein is CASSLAGQGANTGELFF. The full variable domain, in which reference TRBV7-8 and TRBJ2-2 provide the parts outside the CDR3, is GAGVSQSPRYKVAKRGQDVALRCDPISGHVSLFWYQQALGQGPEFLTYFQNEAQLDKSGLPSDRFFAERPEGSVSTLKIQRTQQEDSAVYLCASSLAGQGANTGELFFGEGSRLTVL.

J is TRBJ1-2 and V is TRBV4-1, with 11 bases aligning to TRBD1. CDR1 and CDR2 (germline): MGHRA, YSYEKL. The CDR3 length is 14 residues. Unmatched junction bases numbered 6, after V lost 3 bases and J lost 9 bases. CDR3: CASSHPGQGDRYTF. The CDR3 DNA follows: TGCGCCAGCAGCCACCCGGGACAGGGGGATCGCTACACCTTC.

The chain uses TRBV14 and TRBJ2-1; D is undetermined. The CDR3 runs 16 residues. Trimming took off 5 bases at V and 0 bases at J, with 14 bases between the two ends. Per the germline V gene, CDR1 is SGHDN and CDR2 is FVKESK. CDR3 bases: TGTGCCAGCAGCACGAGTGCAAGGAGCTCCTACAATGAGCAGTTCTTC. The encoded protein is CASSTSARSSYNEQFF.

This sequence joins TRBV27 and TRBJ1-4, with D tentatively TRBD1 (6 bases). Germline V lookup: CDR1 MNHEY, CDR2 SMNVEV (reference sequence). The CDR3 totals 17 residues. The germline V and J ends were trimmed by 5 bases and 8 bases, with 24 bases remaining between them. CDR3 protein: CASSPLGGLGLGEKLFF. CDR3 DNA: TGTGCCAGCAGTCCCCTGGGGGGGCTGGGCCTAGGAGAAAAACTGTTTTTT.

The J gene is TRBJ2-3, the V gene TRBV6-5; no definite D call. The CDR3 consists of 13 residues. Trimming removed 2 bases at V and 7 bases at J, with 10 bases between. Per germline, CDR1 MNHEY and CDR2 SVGAGI. The CDR3 loop is CASSYNLENTQYF. DNA of the CDR3: TGTGCCAGCAGTTACAACCTAGAGAATACGCAGTATTTT.

The rearrangement uses TRBV2 and TRBJ2-2; D is possibly TRBD1 (6 bases). Germline CDR1 reads SNHLY; CDR2 reads FYNNEI. This CDR3 has 15 residues. The V end was cut by 6 bases, the J end by 7 bases, with 18 bases between. This chain's CDR3 is CASRVTGFAVGELFF. Here the CDR3 DNA reads TGTGCCAGCAGAGTCACAGGGTTCGCGGTCGGGGAGCTGTTTTTT.

This clone was seen a few times. The rearrangement links TRBV28 to TRBJ1-5, with 8 bases identical to TRBD1. Germline trimming cut 6 bases from V and 4 bases from J; bases unmatched to any gene: 8. This CDR3 region has 15 residues. CDR1 is MDHEN and CDR2 is SYDVKM in the germline V gene. CDR3 sequence reads: CASSSRGQGNQPQHF. CDR3 in DNA: TGTGCCAGCAGCTCAAGAGGACAGGGTAATCAGCCCCAGCATTTT.

The gene calls are TRBV19 and TRBJ2-5; the match to TRBD2 covers 10 bases. This CDR3 is 14 amino acids long. Germline V gene lookup returns CDR1 LNHDA and CDR2 SQIVND (reference sequence). V trimming: 7 bases; J trimming: 5 bases; junction bases outside the gene matches: 7. The CDR3 region is CASTSSGRGETQYF. CDR3 coding DNA: TGTGCCAGTACCTCTAGCGGGAGAGGGGAGACCCAGTACTTC.

The rearrangement joins TRBV6-5 to TRBJ2-7, with TRBD1 matching over 8 bases. V lost 5 bases, J lost 4 bases, and 10 bases stayed unmatched. CDR3 size: 15 residues. Germline CDR1 and CDR2: MNHEY and SVGAGI. The CDR3 DNA reads as TGTGCCAGCAGTCAACAGGGGGGAGTTGGGTACGAGCAGTACTTC. This sequence encodes CASSQQGGVGYEQYF.

This sequence joins TRBV5-6 and TRBJ1-1; D is unclear. CDR3 size: 14 residues. V lost 2 bases, J lost 11 bases, and 19 bases lay in between. From germline, CDR1 is SGHDT and CDR2 YYEEEE. CDR3 sequence reads: CASSFGDMAGVAFF. DNA of the CDR3: TGTGCCAGCAGCTTTGGGGATATGGCGGGTGTGGCTTTCTTT.

This clone was detected only once. The V and J genes are TRBV4-3 and TRBJ1-2; 7 bases align to TRBD1. Unmatched junction bases numbered 8, after V lost 4 bases and J lost 3 bases. This CDR3 comprises 15 residues. The germline V gene has CDR1 LGHNA and CDR2 YSLEER. The CDR3 spells CASSLTGSGDYGYTF. CDR3 DNA sequence: TGCGCCAGCAGCCTGACAGGGAGTGGAGACTATGGCTACACCTTC.

This rearrangement joins TRBV7-8 to TRBJ2-5, with D perhaps matching TRBD2 (6 bases). The CDR3 is 16 residues long. Looked up from germline, CDR1 is SGHVS and CDR2 is FQNEAQ. Trimming pared 5 bases from V and 7 bases from J, leaving 23 bases between. The CDR3 nucleotides read TGTGCCAGCAGCCTAGGGGCTAGCCTGGGGGGAGGGACCCAGTACTTC. It is translated as CASSLGASLGGGTQYF.

This clone was observed a single time. The chain is built from TRBV28 and TRBJ2-7; no firm D call. The germline gives CDR1 MDHEN, CDR2 SYDVKM. Deletions cut 8 bases from V and 5 bases from J, with 16 bases between. The CDR3 spans 13 residues. DNA for the CDR3: TGTGCCAGCGAACACACAGTCACCGACGAGCAGTACTTC. This codes for CASEHTVTDEQYF. Based on the CDR3 plus reference TRBV28 and TRBJ2-7, the full variable domain is DVKVTQSSRYLVKRTGEKVFLECVQDMDHENMFWYRQDPGLGLRLIYFSYDVKMKEKGDIPEGYSVSREKKERFSLILESASTNQTSMYLCASEHTVTDEQYFGPGTRLTVT.

The chain recombines TRBV5-1 with TRBJ1-5; 9 nucleotides align to TRBD1. From germline, CDR1 is SGHRS and CDR2 YFSETQ. This CDR3 is 14 amino acids long. The V segment lost 4 bases and the J segment 5 bases; nucleotides outside the gene matches: 4. The CDR3, as DNA: TGCGCCAGCAGCACGACAGGGGGGGATCAGCCCCAGCATTTT. Encoded protein: CASSTTGGDQPQHF.

The chain combines TRBV4-2 with TRBJ2-7; 13 nucleotides agree with TRBD2. Losses at the gene ends were 3 bases for V and 5 bases for J; bases not matched to a gene: 4. This CDR3 has 15 amino acids. Germline V lookup: CDR1 LGHNA, CDR2 YNFKEQ. As DNA, the CDR3 is TGTGCCAGCAGCCAGGAACTAGCGGGAGGGGACGAGCAGTACTTC. It encodes CASSQELAGGDEQYF.